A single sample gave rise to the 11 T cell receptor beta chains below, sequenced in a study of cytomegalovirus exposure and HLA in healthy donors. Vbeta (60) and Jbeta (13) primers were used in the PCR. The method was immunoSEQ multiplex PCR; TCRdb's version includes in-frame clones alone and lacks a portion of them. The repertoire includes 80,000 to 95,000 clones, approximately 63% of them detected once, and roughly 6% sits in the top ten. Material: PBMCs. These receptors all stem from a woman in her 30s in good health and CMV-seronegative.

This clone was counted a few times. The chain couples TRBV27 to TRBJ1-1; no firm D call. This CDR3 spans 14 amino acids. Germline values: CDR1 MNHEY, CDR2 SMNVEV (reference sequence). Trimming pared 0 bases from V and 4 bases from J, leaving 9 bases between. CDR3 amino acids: CASSLSGTTTEAFF. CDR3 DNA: TGTGCCAGCAGTTTATCGGGCACCACCACTGAAGCTTTCTTT.

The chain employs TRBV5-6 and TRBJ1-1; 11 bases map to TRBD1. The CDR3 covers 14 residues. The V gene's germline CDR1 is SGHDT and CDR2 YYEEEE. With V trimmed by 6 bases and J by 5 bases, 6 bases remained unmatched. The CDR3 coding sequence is TGTGCCAGCAAATACGGGACAGGGGGGACTGAAGCTTTCTTT. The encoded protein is CASKYGTGGTEAFF.

The CDR3 DNA sequence: TGTGCCAGCAGCGATAGCGGGGGGGCTAGCACAGATACGCAGTATTTT. Translating it yields CASSDSGGASTDTQYF. This chain connects TRBV9 to TRBJ2-3; 11 bases match TRBD2. The CDR3 has 16 amino acids. Trimming cost V 3 bases and J 0 bases; bases outside gene matches: 3. Germline V gene sequence: CDR1 SGDLS, CDR2 YYNGEE.

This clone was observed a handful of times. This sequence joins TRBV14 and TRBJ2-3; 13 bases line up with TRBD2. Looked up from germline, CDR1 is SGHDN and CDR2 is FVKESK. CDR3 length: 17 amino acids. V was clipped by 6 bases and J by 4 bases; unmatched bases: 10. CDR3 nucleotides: TGTGCCAGCAGTCATAGACAAGGACTAGCGGGAGCAGATACGCAGTATTTT. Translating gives CASSHRQGLAGADTQYF.

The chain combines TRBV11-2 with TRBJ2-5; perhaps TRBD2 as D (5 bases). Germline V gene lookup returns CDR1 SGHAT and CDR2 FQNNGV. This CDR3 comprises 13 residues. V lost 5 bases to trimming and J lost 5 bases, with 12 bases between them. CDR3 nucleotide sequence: TGTGCCAGCAGCCAAGGGTGGGAGGAGACCCAGTACTTC. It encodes CASSQGWEETQYF.

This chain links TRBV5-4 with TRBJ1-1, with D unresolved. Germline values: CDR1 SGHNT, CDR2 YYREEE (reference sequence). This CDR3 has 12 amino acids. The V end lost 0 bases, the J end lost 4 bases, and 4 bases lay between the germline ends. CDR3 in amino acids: CASSLDSTEAFF. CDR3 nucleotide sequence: TGTGCCAGCAGCTTGGACTCCACTGAAGCTTTCTTT.

The CDR3 region is CASSPRITDTQYF. The DNA of the CDR3 is TGTGCCAGCAGCCCCAGGATCACAGATACGCAGTATTTT. The chain employs TRBV7-6 and TRBJ2-3; unclear D gene. The CDR3 loop spans 13 amino acids. Germline CDR1 is SGHVS and CDR2 is FNYEAQ. V lost 5 bases to trimming and J lost 2 bases, with 8 bases between them.

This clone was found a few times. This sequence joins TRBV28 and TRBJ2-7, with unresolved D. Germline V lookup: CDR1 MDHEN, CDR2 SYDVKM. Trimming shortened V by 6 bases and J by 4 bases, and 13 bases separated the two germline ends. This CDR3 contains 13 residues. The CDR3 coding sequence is TGTGCCAGCAGCGAACCGGTGGTGTACGAGCAGTACTTC. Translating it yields CASSEPVVYEQYF.

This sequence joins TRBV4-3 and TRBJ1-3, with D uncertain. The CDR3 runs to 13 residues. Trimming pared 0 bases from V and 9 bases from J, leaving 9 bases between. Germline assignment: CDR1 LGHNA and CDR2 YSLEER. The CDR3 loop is CASSQDLLLTIYF. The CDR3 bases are TGCGCCAGCAGCCAAGATTTACTACTCACCATATATTTT.

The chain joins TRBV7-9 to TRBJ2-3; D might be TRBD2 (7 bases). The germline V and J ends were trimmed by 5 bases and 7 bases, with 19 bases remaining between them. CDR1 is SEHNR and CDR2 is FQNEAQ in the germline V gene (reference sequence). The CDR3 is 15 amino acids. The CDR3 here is CASSVQLAGANTQYF. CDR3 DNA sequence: TGTGCCAGCAGCGTACAGCTGGCGGGGGCAAATACGCAGTATTTT.

CDR3 sequence reads: CATSRDMKRASVNSGANVLTF. The DNA of the CDR3 is TGTGCCACCAGCAGAGATATGAAACGGGCTAGCGTAAACTCTGGGGCCAACGTCCTGACTTTC. The chain employs TRBV15 and TRBJ2-6; maybe TRBD2 (6 bases). The CDR3 covers 21 residues. Germline loops: CDR1 LNHNV, CDR2 YYDKDF (reference sequence). Trimming removed 0 bases from V and 0 bases from J, with 21 bases in between. The complete variable domain, with remaining parts taken from reference TRBV15 and TRBJ2-6, reads DAMVIQNPRYQVTQFGKPVTLSCSQTLNHNVMYWYQQKSSQAPKLLFHYYDKDFNNEADTPDNFQSRRPNTSFCFLDIRSPGLGDTAMYLCATSRDMKRASVNSGANVLTFGAGSRLTVL.